Presented here are 32 T cell receptor beta chains from one specimen sequenced in a study of T cell repertoires in cytomegalovirus infection. TCRdb reanalysed the reads using MiXCR and keeps one entry per CDR3 protein. The data contain about 190,000 distinct CDR3 sequences, 28% of them singletons. Material: PBMCs. The source is a human donor in good health (CMV status not recorded). Some clones in this sample may be carry-over from other donors' samples.

The genes are TRBV13 and TRBJ2-3, with a tentative D call TRBD1 (6 bases). The V end was cut by 2 bases, the J end by 0 bases, with 15 bases between. Germline assignment: CDR1 PRHDT and CDR2 FYEKMQ (reference sequence). This CDR3 region has 17 residues. The DNA of the CDR3 is TGTGCCAGCAGCTTAAATCGAGGGGGTTTCAGCACAGATACGCAGTATTTT. Translating gives CASSLNRGGFSTDTQYF.

This clonotype occurred a few times. V gene TRBV12-3 or TRBV12-4 combines with J gene TRBJ1-1; unclear D gene. V was shortened by 1 base and J by 6 bases, with 18 bases between the two germline ends. This CDR3 spans 16 amino acids. The CDR3 DNA reads as TGTGCCAGCAGTTTAGGATTTCATTCGTCGGACGCTGAAGCTTTCTTT. This translates into CASSLGFHSSDAEAFF.

This clonotype has only a few counts. J is TRBJ1-2 and V is TRBV6-5; D gene ambiguous. In germline, CDR1 is MNHEY, CDR2 SVGAGI. CDR3 length: 11 amino acids. V was cut by 7 bases and J by 5 bases, with 8 bases left in between. CDR3: CASTDRYGYTF. CDR3 bases: TGTGCCAGCACCGATAGGTATGGCTACACCTTC.

In its sample, this clonotype was seen many times. The gene calls are TRBV19 and TRBJ2-1; tentatively, D is TRBD2 (6 bases). This CDR3 has 15 residues. The V gene's germline CDR1 is LNHDA and CDR2 SQIVND (reference sequence). V lost 3 bases and J 10 bases, leaving 19 bases between the germline ends. CDR3 coding DNA: TGTGCCAGTAGTATGGGACTTGGACCCGTCGGGGAGCAGTTCTTC. Translated, it gives CASSMGLGPVGEQFF.

This clonotype showed up just once. This sequence is one base from a far larger clone and is likely a read error. The chain uses TRBV7-2 and TRBJ1-5; D remains ambiguous. Germline CDR1 reads SGHTA; CDR2 reads FQGNSA. CDR3 length: 13 amino acids. In DNA, the CDR3 is TGTGCCAGCTGCTTAGGGAGGGATCAGCCCCAGCATTTT. It specifies CASCLGRDQPQHF.

This clonotype was observed a handful of times. The genes are TRBV7-2 and TRBJ1-1; tentative D call: TRBD1 (6 bases). CDR1 SGHTA and CDR2 FQGNSA come from the germline V gene. V was cut by 2 bases and J by 3 bases, with 16 bases left in between. CDR3 size: 16 residues. CDR3 protein: CASSLTGLIGDTEAFF. DNA for the CDR3: TGTGCCAGCAGCTTAACAGGGCTCATAGGGGACACTGAAGCTTTCTTT.

This clonotype was detected many times. The chain links TRBV12-3 or TRBV12-4 to TRBJ2-2; possibly TRBD1 for D (6 bases). This CDR3 spans 16 amino acids. Trimming removed 5 bases from V and 2 bases from J, with 15 bases in between. The CDR3 nucleotides read TGTGCCAGCAGTCCACATGACAGGAGAAACACCGGGGAGCTGTTTTTT. This translates into CASSPHDRRNTGELFF.

This clonotype was detected ten times or more. The rearrangement uses TRBV7-2 and TRBJ1-5; no clear D. CDR3 size: 12 residues. V gave up 4 bases and J gave up 9 bases, with 10 bases separating them. Germline CDR1 is SGHTA and CDR2 is FQGNSA. The CDR3 coding sequence is TGTGCCAGCAGCTCCCTCCTTGGGCCCCAGCATTTT. It encodes CASSSLLGPQHF.

There are a few counts of this clonotype. CDR3 sequence (DNA): TGTGCCAGCAGCAGATCGGGACTAGCGGGGGGGCGGACAGATACGCAGTATTTT. This sequence encodes CASSRSGLAGGRTDTQYF. The gene calls are TRBV12-3 or TRBV12-4 and TRBJ2-3; 16 bases align to TRBD2. Trimming cost V 6 bases and J 3 bases; bases outside gene matches: 9. This CDR3 has 18 amino acids.

The chain has TRBV6-5 and TRBJ1-5; D remains ambiguous. V was clipped by 2 bases and J by 2 bases, with 7 bases between them. The CDR3 sequence is 14 residues long. The germline gives CDR1 MNHEY, CDR2 SVGAGI. CDR3 amino acids: CASSYAEGNQPQHF. Here the CDR3 DNA reads TGTGCCAGCAGTTACGCGGAGGGCAATCAGCCCCAGCATTTT.

This chain joins TRBV11-2 and TRBJ2-5, with D perhaps given as TRBD1 or TRBD2 (5 bases each). V was trimmed by 7 bases and J by 2 bases, leaving 11 bases between them. The CDR3 has 13 residues. The V gene's germline CDR1 is SGHAT and CDR2 FQNNGV. CDR3 in amino acids: CASTFREQETQYF. CDR3 DNA sequence: TGTGCCAGCACCTTCAGGGAGCAAGAGACCCAGTACTTC.

This clonotype has a single count. This chain uses TRBV20-1 with TRBJ2-3; 8 nucleotides align to TRBD1. Per the germline V gene, CDR1 is DFQATT and CDR2 is SNEGSKA (reference sequence). The CDR3 spans 16 residues. V lost 6 bases, J lost 2 bases, and 13 bases stayed unmatched. CDR3 region: CSAHQGAEVFTDTQYF. In nucleotides, the CDR3 is TGCAGTGCCCACCAGGGGGCCGAGGTTTTCACAGATACGCAGTATTTT.

The chain couples TRBV6-2 or TRBV6-3 to TRBJ2-1, with 7 positions matching TRBD1. This CDR3 has 15 residues. Trimming cost V 7 bases and J 0 bases; bases outside gene matches: 6. CDR1 is MNHEY, CDR2 SVGEGT, per germline. For the CDR3, the DNA is TGTGCCAGCACCCCCGGGACAGTCTCCTACAATGAGCAGTTCTTC. It is translated as CASTPGTVSYNEQFF.

The chain combines TRBV20-1 with TRBJ2-1, with 7 bases identical to TRBD2. Germline lookup yields CDR1 DFQATT and CDR2 SNEGSKA (reference sequence). J gave up 3 bases and V 0 bases, and 8 bases lay outside the gene matches. The CDR3 runs to 16 residues. The CDR3 sequence is CSARDLSGAGYNEQFF. CDR3 nucleotides: TGCAGTGCTAGAGATTTGAGCGGGGCGGGCTACAATGAGCAGTTCTTC.

A remark on this clonotype: This may arise from a read error, as a much more abundant clone is one base away. This chain joins TRBV19 and TRBJ1-1, with 7 bases lining up with TRBD1. Germline lookup yields CDR1 LNHDA and CDR2 SQIVND (reference sequence). Trimming at V came to 6 bases and at J to 1 base, leaving 11 bases not matched to a gene. The CDR3 totals 16 residues. The CDR3, as DNA: TGTGCCAGTAGGGCGCTGGAGGGACAGCCGAACACTGAAGCTTTCTTT. It encodes CASRALEGQPNTEAFF.

In its sample, this clonotype was seen a few times. CDR3 nucleotide sequence: TGTGCCAGCAGCCTGGAGATCCCAAGTAGCGGGGAGCTGTTTTTT. It encodes CASSLEIPSSGELFF. This chain uses TRBV7-8 with TRBJ2-2; no clear D gene. The germline V gene encodes CDR1 SGHVS and CDR2 FQNEAQ. CDR3 length: 15 amino acids. Deletions cut 5 bases from V and 7 bases from J, with 17 bases between.

This clonotype turned up a few times. V and J are TRBV27 and TRBJ1-1; tentatively, D is TRBD1 (6 bases). This CDR3 comprises 15 residues. The V gene's germline CDR1 is MNHEY and CDR2 SMNVEV (reference sequence). V lost 4 bases to trimming and J lost 1 base, with 13 bases between them. CDR3 nucleotide sequence: TGTGCCAGCAGTTCAGGGGCCCTTAAGAACACTGAAGCTTTCTTT. It specifies CASSSGALKNTEAFF.

This clonotype appeared a few times. This chain connects TRBV19 to TRBJ2-1; 9 bases are shared with TRBD2. Per the germline V gene, CDR1 is LNHDA and CDR2 is SQIVND (reference sequence). The CDR3 consists of 16 residues. V trimming: 7 bases; J trimming: 7 bases; junction bases outside the gene matches: 14. The DNA for the CDR3 is TGTGCCAGTACCCCCTTAGGAGCGGGGGGTAGGAATGAGCAGTTCTTC. Protein product: CASTPLGAGGRNEQFF.

With respect to this clonotype: An end of the junction does not agree with germline; a read error may underlie this. This chain joins TRBV2 and TRBJ2-2; 9 bases are shared with TRBD2. The CDR3 has 13 residues. Germline CDR1 reads SNHLY; CDR2 reads FYNNEI. CDR3 in amino acids: CASSLYSAGGLSF. The CDR3 bases are TGTGCCAGCAGTTTATACTCCGCGGGGGGGCTGTCTTTT.

This clonotype appeared a few times. This chain links TRBV3-1 with TRBJ1-5; D uncertain. This CDR3 is built from 14 residues. Germline CDR1 and CDR2: LGHDT and YNNKEL (reference sequence). V was shortened by 3 bases and J by 6 bases, with 12 bases between the two germline ends. CDR3 sequence: CASSHSGEGQPQHF. Here the CDR3 DNA reads TGTGCCAGCAGCCACAGCGGAGAAGGTCAGCCCCAGCATTTT. Full variable domain (rest looked up from reference TRBV3-1 and TRBJ1-5): DTAVSQTPKYLVTQMGNDKSIKCEQNLGHDTMYWYKQDSKKFLKIMFSYNNKELIINETVPNRFSPKSPDKAHLNLHINSLELGDSAVYFCASSHSGEGQPQHFGDGTRLSIL.

The chain has TRBV6-2 or TRBV6-3 and TRBJ2-1; 11 bases map to TRBD1. The junction had 13 bases not matched to a gene; V was cut back by 6 bases and J by 6 bases. CDR1 is MNHEY, CDR2 SVGEGT, per germline. This CDR3 region has 17 residues. The CDR3 region is CASRPHMDRGHGNEQFF. CDR3 nucleotide sequence: TGTGCCAGCAGACCCCACATGGACAGGGGGCATGGCAATGAGCAGTTCTTC.

This chain links TRBV9 with TRBJ2-7; a possible D gene is TRBD2 (7 bases). This CDR3 is 14 amino acids long. Germline CDR1 is SGDLS and CDR2 is YYNGEE. Trimming removed 4 bases at V and 3 bases at J, with 14 bases between. The CDR3 sequence: CASSPGGAVYEQYF. CDR3 coding DNA: TGTGCCAGCAGCCCTGGGGGGGCGGTCTACGAGCAGTACTTC.

The CDR3, as DNA: TGTGCCAGCAGCCCCAGCAGCGGGGCCCCCCACGCGGCGCAGTATTTT. Protein sequence: CASSPSSGAPHAAQYF. The chain combines TRBV7-3 with TRBJ2-3, with 7 nucleotides matching TRBD2. The CDR3 extends over 16 amino acids. The junction had 18 bases not matched to a gene; V was cut back by 5 bases and J by 10 bases. CDR1 is SGHTA, CDR2 FQGTGA, per germline.

This clonotype was picked up a small number of times. The V gene is TRBV7-9, the J gene TRBJ1-1; D unresolved. The CDR3 has 13 amino acids. CDR1 SEHNR and CDR2 FQNEAQ come from the germline V gene (reference sequence). Deletions cut 5 bases from V and 5 bases from J, with 12 bases between. The CDR3, as DNA: TGTGCCAGCAGCCCGCCGGGTGTAACTGAAGCTTTCTTT. Translating gives CASSPPGVTEAFF.

The chain combines TRBV7-9 with TRBJ1-1; possibly TRBD1 for D (5 bases). The CDR3 length is 15 residues. The V end lost 6 bases, the J end lost 0 bases, and 14 bases lay between the germline ends. CDR1 is SEHNR, CDR2 FQNEAQ, per germline (reference sequence). The CDR3 sequence is CASSRAPGLNTEAFF. DNA for the CDR3: TGTGCCAGCAGTAGAGCCCCAGGGCTGAACACTGAAGCTTTCTTT.

The V and J genes are TRBV6-2 or TRBV6-3 and TRBJ2-2; 10 nucleotides line up with TRBD1. Germline CDR1 is MNHEY and CDR2 is SVGEGT. This CDR3 is 15 amino acids long. J was trimmed by 7 bases and V by 4 bases; bases with no gene match: 6. CDR3 loop: CASSSGQGGNGELFF. CDR3 nucleotide sequence: TGTGCCAGCAGTTCTGGACAGGGGGGAAACGGGGAGCTGTTTTTT.

This clonotype was counted only a few times. The rearrangement links TRBV6-5 to TRBJ2-3; 7 nucleotides match TRBD2. The germline CDR1 and CDR2 sequences are MNHEY and SVGAGI. This CDR3 region has 14 residues. J gave up 4 bases and V 2 bases, and 3 bases lay outside the gene matches. As DNA, the CDR3 is TGTGCCAGCAGTTACGCGGGGGTAGCAGATACGCAGTATTTT. Translated: CASSYAGVADTQYF.

The chain uses TRBV6-1 and TRBJ2-2, with D possibly matching TRBD2 (6 bases). CDR3 length equals 13 residues. The V gene lost 3 bases and the J gene lost 4 bases, with 6 bases spanning the gap. Looked up from germline, CDR1 is MNHNS and CDR2 is SASEGT. The CDR3, as DNA: TGTGCCAGCAGTGAGGAGGGCACCGGGGAGCTGTTTTTT. Translating gives CASSEEGTGELFF.

The V call is TRBV6-2 or TRBV6-3, the J call TRBJ1-5; D possibly corresponds to TRBD1 (5 bases). The germline CDR1 and CDR2 sequences are MNHEY and SVGEGT. This CDR3 is built from 14 residues. The germline V and J ends were trimmed by 0 bases and 4 bases, with 7 bases remaining between them. Here the CDR3 reads CASSYSGPNQPQHF. CDR3 bases: TGTGCCAGCAGTTACTCGGGACCAAATCAGCCCCAGCATTTT.

The V gene is TRBV7-6, the J gene TRBJ1-1; D is uncertain. Per the germline V gene, CDR1 is SGHVS and CDR2 is FNYEAQ. V was clipped by 1 base and J by 2 bases, with 5 bases between them. The CDR3 contains 13 residues. CDR3 region: CASSLGYNTEAFF. The CDR3, as DNA: TGTGCCAGCAGCTTAGGGTACAACACTGAAGCTTTCTTT.

This clonotype was observed a handful of times. The genes are TRBV6-1 and TRBJ1-5; possible D gene TRBD1, 6 bases. The V end lost 6 bases, the J end lost 1 base, and 16 bases lay between the germline ends. The CDR3 contains 16 residues. CDR1 MNHNS and CDR2 SASEGT come from the germline V gene. The CDR3 DNA is TGTGCCAGCAGCAGATTTGACAGGCAGAGCAATCAGCCCCAGCATTTT. Translating gives CASSRFDRQSNQPQHF.

This clonotype was found a few times. V and J are TRBV6-2 or TRBV6-3 and TRBJ2-3; D is perhaps TRBD1 or TRBD2 (5 bases each). The CDR3 totals 16 residues. V lost 2 bases and J lost 2, with 14 bases in between. The germline V gene encodes CDR1 MNHEY and CDR2 SVGEGT. CDR3 region: CASSYGGLAVTDTQYF. The CDR3 DNA follows: TGTGCCAGCAGTTACGGGGGATTAGCCGTCACAGATACGCAGTATTTT.